This is a list of T cell receptor beta chains from one sample in a study of blood T cell repertoires in COVID-19. Sequencing used immunoSEQ multiplex PCR; TCRdb keeps in-frame clones, though not all of them. The profile covers approximately 230,000 clones, with about four fifths appearing a single time and 8.9% taken by the ten largest. Sequenced material: peripheral blood. These receptors originate from an elderly man with acute or convalescent COVID-19. Both conserved end residues are part of each CDR3. D genes are given only for firm matches. The size of a clone is reported for some rows only, either as once, few or many, or as a class for expanded clones.

>TRBJ1-2|-|TRBD1|TRBV6-5
TGTGCCAGCAGTTACTCGGACAGGGGAGATGGCTACACCTTC
CASSYSDRGDGYTF
>TRBJ1-5|-|-|TRBV7-9
TGTGCCAGCAGCTTAGGGTCGACAAGCAATCAGCCCCAGCATTTT
CASSLGSTSNQPQHF
>TRBJ2-7|-|TRBD1|TRBV11-2
TGTGCCAGCAGATTCCCAGGGGGATCCTCCTACGAGCAGTACTTC
CASRFPGGSSYEQYF
>TRBJ2-3|-|-|TRBV15
TGTGCCACCAGCAAATCCATAGCTTGGGAGACAGATACGCAGTATTTT
CATSKSIAWETDTQYF
>TRBJ2-7|-|TRBD1|TRBV5-1
TGCGCCAGCAGCATGGGACAGGGGTCGTACGAGCAGTACTTC
CASSMGQGSYEQYF
>TRBJ2-7|-|-|TRBV29-1
TGCAGCGTCAATACAGGGTCAAGCTCCTACGAGCAGTACTTC
CSVNTGSSSYEQYF
>TRBJ1-6|-|TRBD1|TRBV5-5
TGTGCCAGCAGCGCGACACAGGGGGTAGGATCACCCCTCCACTTT
CASSATQGVGSPLHF
>TRBJ1-3|-|-|TRBV28
TGTGCCAGCAGTCGGGGGGGGTACATCGCCTCTGGAAACACCATATATTTT
CASSRGGYIASGNTIYF
>TRBJ2-1|-|-|TRBV2
TGTGCCAGCAGGGGCCTCTCCGCGAGCTCCTACAATGAGCAGTTCTTC
CASRGLSASSYNEQFF
>TRBJ2-7|few|-|TRBV5-6
TGTGCCAGCAGCTTGACATACTCCTACGAGCAGTACTTC
CASSLTYSYEQYF
>TRBJ2-1|-|-|TRBV5-1
TGCGCCAGCAGCCACGGAGGGTTCAGGGATAATGAGCAGTTCTTC
CASSHGGFRDNEQFF
>TRBJ2-1|-|-|TRBV7-2
TGTGCCAGCAGCTTAGACCGGAGCTCCTACAATGAGCAGTTCTTC
CASSLDRSSYNEQFF
>TRBJ2-2|-|TRBD1|TRBV6-6
TGTGCCAGCAGCGAGGGGGCGAACGGGGAGCTGTTTTTT
CASSEGANGELFF